This is a list of T cell receptor beta chains from one sample in a study of T cell responses to AZD1222 COVID-19 vaccine. Assay used: immunoSEQ multiplex PCR; TCRdb lists only in-frame clones, some missing. Of 68,000 or so clones listed, 88% are singletons. The sample was peripheral blood, taken on day 0 of AZD1222 vaccination. The receptors derive from an adult in good health. CDR3s include the opening cysteine and the closing phenylalanine or tryptophan. D genes are given only for firm matches. Where a row states a size, it is once, few, many or the class of an expanded clone; other rows omit it.

d_gene,abundance,v_gene,j_gene,CDR3nt,CDR3aa
TRBD2,-,TRBV11-2,TRBJ2-7,TGTGCCAGCAGCTTAATTAACCGGGAGGGCCCAAAGTACGAGCAGTACTTC,CASSLINREGPKYEQYF
-,-,TRBV21-1,TRBJ2-7,TGTGCCAGCAGAACCGAGGCAGACTACGAGCAGTACTTC,CASRTEADYEQYF
-,-,TRBV19,TRBJ2-2,TGTGCCAGTAGTATGCTGCCAGGCACCGGGGAGCTGTTTTTT,CASSMLPGTGELFF
-,-,TRBV4-2,TRBJ2-7,TGTGCCAGCAGCCAAGATTTCACGGCCCCCTCCTACGAGCAGTACTTC,CASSQDFTAPSYEQYF
-,few,TRBV18,TRBJ1-1,TGTGCCAGCTCTCGCGACAGATTGAACACTGAAGCTTTCTTT,CASSRDRLNTEAFF
-,-,TRBV11-2,TRBJ2-7,TGTGCCAGCAGCTTAGAATTGAACTACGAGCAGTACTTC,CASSLELNYEQYF
-,few,TRBV30,TRBJ2-1,TGTGCCTGGAGTAGGGCCACCTACAATGAGCAGTTCTTC,CAWSRATYNEQFF
-,-,TRBV10-1,TRBJ1-1,TGCGCCAGCAGTGGGGCAGGGCGGACTGAAGCTTTCTTT,CASSGAGRTEAFF
TRBD2,-,TRBV19,TRBJ2-6,TGTGCCAGTAGCATGACTAGCGGGAGATCTGGGGCCAACGTCCTGACTTTC,CASSMTSGRSGANVLTF
-,-,TRBV5-1,TRBJ2-7,TGCGCCAGCAGTACTGGGGTTGGGGACTACGAGCAGTACTTC,CASSTGVGDYEQYF
TRBD1,-,TRBV18,TRBJ2-7,TGTGCCAGCTCACGGACAGGAAGCAAAGCGGCCTACGAGCAGTACTTC,CASSRTGSKAAYEQYF
-,-,TRBV13,TRBJ1-2,TGTGCCAGCAGCCTCCCTCGGCTAAGCTACACCTTC,CASSLPRLSYTF
TRBD1,-,TRBV3-1/TRBV3-2,TRBJ2-7,TGTGCCAGCAGCCTCGGACAGGGTATAGTTAACGAGCAGTACTTC,CASSLGQGIVNEQYF
-,-,TRBV3-1/TRBV3-2,TRBJ2-3,TGTGCCACCGAGGGGATTAGCACAGATACGCAGTATTTT,CATEGISTDTQYF
-,-,TRBV3-1/TRBV3-2,TRBJ1-5,TGTGCCAGCAGCCAACAGTATAGCAATCAGCCCCAGCATTTT,CASSQQYSNQPQHF
-,-,TRBV29-1,TRBJ2-1,TGCAGCGTGCGTCTGCGGATACTAAATGAGCAGTTCTTC,CSVRLRILNEQFF
-,-,TRBV20-1,TRBJ2-7,TGCAGTGCCAATCCAGGGTACGAGCAGTACTTC,CSANPGYEQYF
-,-,TRBV14,TRBJ1-1,TGTGCCAGCAGCCAAAACACTGAAGCTTTCTTT,CASSQNTEAFF
-,-,TRBV7-8,TRBJ1-5,TGTGCCAGCAGCCCGCAGGAGGGAAGCAATCAGCCCCAGCATTTT,CASSPQEGSNQPQHF
-,-,TRBV19,TRBJ2-7,TGTGCCAGTAGTATAGATTGGGGGCGTTCCTACGAGCAGTACTTC,CASSIDWGRSYEQYF
TRBD1,-,TRBV11-2,TRBJ2-7,TGTGCCAGCAGCTATGGACAGGGGGTGGGCCTGGAGCAGTACTTC,CASSYGQGVGLEQYF
-,-,TRBV27,TRBJ2-7,TGTGCCAGCATCTCAGGGAACTCCTACGAGCAGTACTTC,CASISGNSYEQYF
-,-,TRBV4-1,TRBJ1-5,TGCGCCAGCAGCCTGCCGAGCCTCAATCAGCCCCAGCATTTT,CASSLPSLNQPQHF
TRBD2,-,TRBV29-1,TRBJ2-7,TGCAGCGTATATAGCGGGGACAACTACGAGCAGTACTTC,CSVYSGDNYEQYF
TRBD1,-,TRBV14,TRBJ2-5,TGTGCCAGCAGCCCGGGGACAGCGACAGGCCAAGAGACCCAGTACTTC,CASSPGTATGQETQYF
TRBD2,-,TRBV18,TRBJ2-1,TGTGCCAGCTCACCACCTTCGACTAGCGGGAGAGGGAATGAGCAGTTCTTC,CASSPPSTSGRGNEQFF
-,-,TRBV6-1,TRBJ1-5,TGTGCCAGCAGTGAAGCTGACAGTCTTTCAGCTTCAAGGTCTTCGCATTTT,CASSEADSLSASRSSHF
TRBD2,-,TRBV28,TRBJ2-1,TGTGCCAGCAGTGGCCTAGCGGGAGTATTCAATGAGCAGTTCTTC,CASSGLAGVFNEQFF
-,-,TRBV27,TRBJ1-5,TGTGCCAGCAGTTTAGAGGGGAACCCTTATAGCAATCAGCCCCAGCATTTT,CASSLEGNPYSNQPQHF
-,-,TRBV10-3,TRBJ1-2,TGTGCCATCAGTGGGGAGCGTAACTATGGCTACACCTTC,CAISGERNYGYTF
-,-,TRBV28,TRBJ2-1,TGTGCCAGCAGTTCAGACAGCTTTCGGTATGAGCAGTTCTTC,CASSSDSFRYEQFF
-,-,TRBV6-6,TRBJ1-6,TGTGCCAGCAGCCTCCGGGACCAAAATAATTCACCCCTCCACTTT,CASSLRDQNNSPLHF
-,-,TRBV6-1,TRBJ2-1,TGTGCCAGCAGTGAACAGCCTAGTCATGAGCAGTTCTTC,CASSEQPSHEQFF
TRBD1,once,TRBV5-1,TRBJ2-7,TGCGCCAGCAGCTTTTCGACAGGGGGATCCGAGCAGTACTTC,CASSFSTGGSEQYF
-,-,TRBV6-2/TRBV6-3,TRBJ2-7,TGTGCCAGCAGTTACTCGGCGGTCTCCTACGAGCAGTACTTC,CASSYSAVSYEQYF
-,-,TRBV30,TRBJ1-3,TGTGCCTGGGTTGGTAGCTCTGGAAACACCATATATTTT,CAWVGSSGNTIYF
TRBD1,-,TRBV4-1,TRBJ1-4,TGCGCCAGCAGCGTCCGGGACAGGGGGCCTCTCACTAATGAAAAACTGTTTTTT,CASSVRDRGPLTNEKLFF
TRBD1,-,TRBV6-5,TRBJ1-5,TGTGCCAGCGCCAGGACAGGGGATAGCAATCAGCCCCAGCATTTT,CASARTGDSNQPQHF
TRBD1,once,TRBV5-1,TRBJ1-2,TGCGCCAGCAGCTTGGATGTCCGGTCAGGGGGGTACTATGGCTACACCTTC,CASSLDVRSGGYYGYTF